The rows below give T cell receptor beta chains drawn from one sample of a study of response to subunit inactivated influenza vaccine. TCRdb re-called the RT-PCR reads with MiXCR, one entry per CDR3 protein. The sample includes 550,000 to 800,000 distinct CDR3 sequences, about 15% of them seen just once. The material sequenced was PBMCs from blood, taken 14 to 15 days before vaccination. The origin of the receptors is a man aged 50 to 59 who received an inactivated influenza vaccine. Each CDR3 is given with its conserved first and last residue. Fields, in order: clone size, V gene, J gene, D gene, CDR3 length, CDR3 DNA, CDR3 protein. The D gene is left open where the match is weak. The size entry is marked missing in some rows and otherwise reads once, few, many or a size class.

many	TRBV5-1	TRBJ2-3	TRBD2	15	TGCGCCAGCAGCTTGGGACTAGCGGACACAGATACGCAGTATTTT	CASSLGLADTDTQYF
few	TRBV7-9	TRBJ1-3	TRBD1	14	TGTGCCAGCAGCCCCCGGGACAGAGGAAACACCATATATTTT	CASSPRDRGNTIYF
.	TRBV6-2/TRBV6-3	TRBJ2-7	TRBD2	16	TGTGCCAGCAGTTACTCCGAGCGGGGGGGCCCATACGAGCAGTACTTC	CASSYSERGGPYEQYF
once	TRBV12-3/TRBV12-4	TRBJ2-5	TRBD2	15	TGTGCCAGCAGTGGGGGATCGGGGGGGCAAGAGACCCAGTACTTC	CASSGGSGGQETQYF
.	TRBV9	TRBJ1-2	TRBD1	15	TGTGCCAGCAGCGTCGGGACAGGGAATTCGCGGGGCTACACCTTC	CASSVGTGNSRGYTF
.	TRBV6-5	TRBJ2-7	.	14	TGTGCCAGCAGTTACCGCGGGGGCGGGGACGAGCAGTACTTC	CASSYRGGGDEQYF
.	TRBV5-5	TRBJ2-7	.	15	TGTGCCAGCAGCCAGACGGGACTAGGGGGCCACGAGCAGTACTTC	CASSQTGLGGHEQYF
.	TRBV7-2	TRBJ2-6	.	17	TGTGCCAGCCGCAGAGGGACCAGGGAGTCTGGGGCCAACGTCCTGACTTTC	CASRRGTRESGANVLTF
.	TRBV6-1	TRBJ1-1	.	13	TGTGCCAGCAGTGAAATGCCGGGCACTGAAGCTTTCTTT	CASSEMPGTEAFF
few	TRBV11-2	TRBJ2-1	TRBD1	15	TGTGCCAGCAGCTTAGGGGACAGGGACTACAATGAGCAGTTCTTC	CASSLGDRDYNEQFF
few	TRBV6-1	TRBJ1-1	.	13	TGTGCCAGCAGGGTTTTAGGAACCACTGAAGCTTTCTTT	CASRVLGTTEAFF
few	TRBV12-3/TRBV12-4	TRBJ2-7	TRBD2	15	TGTGCCAGCAGTCCCACTAGCGACCCTTCCTACGAGCAGTACTTC	CASSPTSDPSYEQYF
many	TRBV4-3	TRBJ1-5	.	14	TGCGCCAGCAGCCAAGGTTTTCAGGGTCAGCCCCAGCATTTT	CASSQGFQGQPQHF
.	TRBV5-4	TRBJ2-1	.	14	TGTGCCAGCAGCTTGGCGGGGTCCCTCGGCGAGCAGTTCTTC	CASSLAGSLGEQFF
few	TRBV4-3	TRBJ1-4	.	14	TGCGCCAGCAGTATGACAGTAGGAAGGGAAAAACTGTTTTTT	CASSMTVGREKLFF
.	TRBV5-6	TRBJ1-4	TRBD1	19	TGTGCCAGCAGCTTAAACATTGAGTCTCGACAGGGGGCGCGTGAAAAACTGTTTTTT	CASSLNIESRQGAREKLFF
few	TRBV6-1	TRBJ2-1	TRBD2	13	TGTGCCAGCAGAATTGTGGGAGGGATTGAGCAGTTCTTC	CASRIVGGIEQFF
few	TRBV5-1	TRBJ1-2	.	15	TGCGCCAGCAGCTTGAGTGAGGGTCGACCTAATGGCTACACCTTC	CASSLSEGRPNGYTF
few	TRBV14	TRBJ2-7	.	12	TGTGCCAGCAGCCAAGTTGCGTACGAGCAGTACTTC	CASSQVAYEQYF
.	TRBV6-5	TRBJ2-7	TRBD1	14	TGTGCCAGCAGTCACCCGGGACAGGGGTACGAGCAGTACTTC	CASSHPGQGYEQYF
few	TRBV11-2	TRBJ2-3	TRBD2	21	TGTGCCAGCAGCTTAGGATGGGAAGCGGCAGGACTAGCGGGGAGAGCAGATACGCAGTATTTT	CASSLGWEAAGLAGRADTQYF
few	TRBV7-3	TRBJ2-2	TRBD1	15	TGTGCCAGCAGCTTCGGGACAGGGTCCGCCGGGGAGCTGTTTTTT	CASSFGTGSAGELFF
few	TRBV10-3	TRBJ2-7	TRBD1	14	TGTGCCATCAGGTCCGGGACAGGGACGTACGAGCAGTACTTC	CAIRSGTGTYEQYF
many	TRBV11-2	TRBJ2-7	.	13	TGTGCCAGCAGCTTAGGCGGGGAATACGAGCAGTACTTC	CASSLGGEYEQYF
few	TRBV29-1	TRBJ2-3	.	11	TGCAGCGTTGGTTTAACAGATACGCAGTATTTT	CSVGLTDTQYF
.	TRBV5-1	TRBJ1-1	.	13	TGCGCCAGCAGCTTGGTAAAGGAGACTGAAGCTTTCTTT	CASSLVKETEAFF
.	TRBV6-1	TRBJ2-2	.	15	TGTGCCAGCATCCCGAGCGGGCCGGGCACCGGGGAGCTGTTTTTT	CASIPSGPGTGELFF
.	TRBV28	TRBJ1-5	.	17	TGTGCCAGCAGGCTCGGGGGGGCGGTCGGTCTCAATCAGCCCCAGCATTTT	CASRLGGAVGLNQPQHF
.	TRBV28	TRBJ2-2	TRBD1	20	TGTGCCAGCAGTTTAGGGCAACGAAGGCCGGGACAGGGTTTCACCGGGGAGCTGTTTTTT	CASSLGQRRPGQGFTGELFF
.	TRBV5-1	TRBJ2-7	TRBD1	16	TGCGCCAGCAGCTTAGGAGGACAGGGCAGCTCCTACGAGCAGTACTTC	CASSLGGQGSSYEQYF
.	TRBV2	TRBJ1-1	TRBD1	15	TGTGCCAGCGCCGGGACAGTGTTCATGAACACTGAAGCTTTCTTT	CASAGTVFMNTEAFF
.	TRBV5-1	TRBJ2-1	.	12	TGCGCCAGCAGCTTGACAGGGACTGAGCAGTTCTTC	CASSLTGTEQFF
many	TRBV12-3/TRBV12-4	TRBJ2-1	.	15	TGTGCCAGCAGTTTAGGGGGGTATTTGGTGGGTGAGCAGTTCTTC	CASSLGGYLVGEQFF
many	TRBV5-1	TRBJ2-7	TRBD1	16	TGCGCCAGCAGCTTGGGAACGGGACAGGCCCTAATCGGGCAGTACTTC	CASSLGTGQALIGQYF
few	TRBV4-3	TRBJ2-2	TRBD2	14	TGCGCCAGCAGCGATAGCGGGAAGGTCGGGGAGCTGTTTTTT	CASSDSGKVGELFF
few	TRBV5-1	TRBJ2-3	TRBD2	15	TGCGCCAGCACCACCAGCGGGGGGGCTCAAGATACGCAGTATTTT	CASTTSGGAQDTQYF
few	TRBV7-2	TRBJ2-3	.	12	TGTGCCAGCAGAACGTTTGCAGATACGCAGTATTTT	CASRTFADTQYF
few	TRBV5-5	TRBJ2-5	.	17	TGTGCCAGCAGCTTGGCCCTGGACGGACCCCCGGTGGAGACCCAGTACTTC	CASSLALDGPPVETQYF
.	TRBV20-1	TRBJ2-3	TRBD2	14	TGCAGTGCTAGTCCGGGGGGGGGCACAGATACGCAGTATTTT	CSASPGGGTDTQYF
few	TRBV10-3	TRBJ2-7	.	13	TGTGCCATCAGTGATCTAGGGGCCTACGAGCAGTACTTC	CAISDLGAYEQYF
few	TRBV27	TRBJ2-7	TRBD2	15	TGTGCCAGCAGTTTAACGACTAGCGGGAGAGGCGAGCAGTACTTC	CASSLTTSGRGEQYF
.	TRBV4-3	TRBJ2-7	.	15	TGCGCCAGCAGCCATCTGATAGGGGATTCCTACGAGCAGTACTTC	CASSHLIGDSYEQYF
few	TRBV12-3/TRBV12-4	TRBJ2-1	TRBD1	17	TGTGCCAGCAGTTTAACCCGACAGGGAGCGGCATACAATGAGCAGTTCTTC	CASSLTRQGAAYNEQFF
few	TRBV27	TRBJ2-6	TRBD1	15	TGTGCCAGCAGTCCAGGACAGGGGGGGGCCAACGTCCTGACTTTC	CASSPGQGGANVLTF
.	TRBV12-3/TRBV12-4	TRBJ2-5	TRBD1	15	TGTGCCAGCAGCTTGGGGACAGGGATCGGAGAGACCCAGAACTTC	CASSLGTGIGETQNF